The source of this T cell receptor (beta chain) is a study of blood T cell repertoires in COVID-19. Study as a whole: The samples span acute and convalescent COVID-19 from the United States, Italy and Spain. T cells, B-cell-depleted T cells, or PBMCs supplied cDNA or gDNA.

V lost 4 bases and J 1 base, leaving 17 bases between the germline ends. Germline CDR1 reads SGHRS; CDR2 reads YFSETQ. The CDR3 sequence is 16 residues long. Original methodology: It was from reference gene primer amplification that nucleated cell counts were estimated. The protocol was immunoSEQ multiplex PCR, while the TCRdb copy is restricted to in-frame clones and leaves out a portion. V and J calls plus clone size are reproduced from that table; the DNA served to infer D and trimming. The sample has roughly 69,000 clones, approximately 85% seen once. This clone was counted a single time. The chain carries TRBV5-1 and TRBJ1-1, with D perhaps TRBD1 (5 bases). The sequence was obtained from a human donor in a cohort sampled during active COVID-19. Sequenced material: peripheral blood. CDR3 amino acids: CASSLVPGQTNTEAFF. The CDR3 DNA is TGCGCCAGCAGCCTAGTTCCTGGACAAACGAACACTGAAGCTTTCTTT.